Listed below are T cell receptor beta chains from one sample, sequenced in a study of OX40 agonist ivuxolimab in advanced cancers. This table comes from immunoSEQ multiplex PCR, and its TCRdb copy is limited to in-frame clones, with some not included. The data show some 74,000 clones, roughly 78% seen once. Sequenced material: CD4+ or CD8+ T cells sorted from blood, taken in a trial of the OX40 agonist ivuxolimab. These receptors all stem from an adult with an advanced solid tumor such as melanoma, head and neck, liver or kidney cancer. CDR3s include the opening cysteine and the closing phenylalanine or tryptophan. Each record gives: D gene, J gene, V gene, clone size, CDR3 protein, CDR3 DNA. The D gene is left open where the match is weak. Some rows mark clone size as missing; the rest say once, few, many or name a class of expanded clone.

d_call: .; j_call: TRBJ2-2; v_call: TRBV11-3; clone_size: .; cdr3_aa: CASSHRTDTGELFF; cdr3_nt: TGTGCCAGCAGCCATAGGACAGACACCGGGGAGCTGTTTTTT
d_call: .; j_call: TRBJ1-2; v_call: TRBV6-1; clone_size: .; cdr3_aa: CASVTGSNYGYTF; cdr3_nt: TGTGCCAGCGTAACAGGGAGTAACTATGGCTACACCTTC
d_call: TRBD1; j_call: TRBJ2-2; v_call: TRBV28; clone_size: .; cdr3_aa: CASSLDLGQGPGELFF; cdr3_nt: TGTGCCAGCAGTTTAGATCTCGGACAGGGACCCGGGGAGCTGTTTTTT
d_call: TRBD1; j_call: TRBJ2-2; v_call: TRBV2; clone_size: few; cdr3_aa: CASIPGQGGTGELFF; cdr3_nt: TGTGCCAGCATACCAGGACAGGGGGGAACCGGGGAGCTGTTTTTT
d_call: TRBD1; j_call: TRBJ2-7; v_call: TRBV5-4; clone_size: .; cdr3_aa: CASSLGQGDREQYF; cdr3_nt: TGTGCCAGCAGCCTAGGACAGGGGGATCGCGAGCAGTACTTC
d_call: .; j_call: TRBJ1-1; v_call: TRBV12-1; clone_size: .; cdr3_aa: CASSPDENTEAFF; cdr3_nt: TGTGCCAGCAGCCCCGATGAGAACACTGAAGCTTTCTTT
d_call: TRBD1; j_call: TRBJ2-6; v_call: TRBV11-2; clone_size: .; cdr3_aa: CASSEGQGRPGANVLTF; cdr3_nt: TGTGCCAGCAGCGAGGGACAGGGGAGACCCGGGGCCAACGTCCTGACTTTC
d_call: TRBD1; j_call: TRBJ1-3; v_call: TRBV6-1; clone_size: .; cdr3_aa: CASSRDRSSGNTIYF; cdr3_nt: TGTGCCAGCAGTCGGGACAGAAGCTCTGGAAACACCATATATTTT
d_call: TRBD2; j_call: TRBJ2-1; v_call: TRBV2; clone_size: .; cdr3_aa: CASNKRGQREQFF; cdr3_nt: TGTGCCAGCAATAAGCGGGGGCAACGGGAGCAGTTCTTC
d_call: .; j_call: TRBJ2-2; v_call: TRBV6-5; clone_size: few; cdr3_aa: CASSVLTPTGELFF; cdr3_nt: TGTGCCAGCAGCGTACTGACACCGACCGGGGAGCTGTTTTTT
d_call: TRBD1; j_call: TRBJ2-1; v_call: TRBV5-1; clone_size: once; cdr3_aa: CASNRGLMYNEQFF; cdr3_nt: TGCGCCAGCAACAGGGGGTTGATGTACAATGAGCAGTTCTTC
d_call: TRBD1; j_call: TRBJ1-2; v_call: TRBV6-1; clone_size: few; cdr3_aa: CASSERTGEANYGYTF; cdr3_nt: TGTGCCAGCAGTGAGCGTACAGGGGAAGCTAACTATGGCTACACCTTC
d_call: .; j_call: TRBJ2-7; v_call: TRBV21-1; clone_size: .; cdr3_aa: CASSAAYEQYF; cdr3_nt: TGTGCCAGCAGCGCGGCCTACGAGCAGTACTTC
d_call: .; j_call: TRBJ2-5; v_call: TRBV28; clone_size: .; cdr3_aa: CATNNRVGETQYF; cdr3_nt: TGTGCCACCAACAACAGGGTAGGGGAGACCCAGTACTTC
d_call: .; j_call: TRBJ2-1; v_call: TRBV5-1; clone_size: .; cdr3_aa: CASSLALDGEQFF; cdr3_nt: TGCGCCAGCAGCTTGGCACTAGATGGTGAGCAGTTCTTC
d_call: .; j_call: TRBJ2-5; v_call: TRBV7-8; clone_size: .; cdr3_aa: CASSLGWSNQETQYF; cdr3_nt: TGTGCCAGCAGCTTAGGCTGGTCTAATCAGGAGACCCAGTACTTC
d_call: TRBD1; j_call: TRBJ2-7; v_call: TRBV2; clone_size: .; cdr3_aa: CASSGQGSEQYF; cdr3_nt: TGTGCCAGCAGCGGACAGGGGAGCGAGCAGTACTTC
d_call: .; j_call: TRBJ1-1; v_call: TRBV5-6; clone_size: .; cdr3_aa: CASSLKMGTEAFF; cdr3_nt: TGTGCCAGCAGCTTGAAGATGGGCACTGAAGCTTTCTTT
d_call: .; j_call: TRBJ2-7; v_call: TRBV11-2; clone_size: few; cdr3_aa: CASSQGRTFTEQYF; cdr3_nt: TGTGCCAGCAGCCAAGGACGGACCTTCACCGAGCAGTACTTC
d_call: TRBD1; j_call: TRBJ1-2; v_call: TRBV23-1; clone_size: .; cdr3_aa: CASSQSSTGQVCGYTF; cdr3_nt: TGCGCCAGCAGTCAATCAAGTACAGGACAGGTCTGTGGCTACACCTTC
d_call: TRBD2; j_call: TRBJ2-3; v_call: TRBV2; clone_size: .; cdr3_aa: CASKGASGGDTQYF; cdr3_nt: TGTGCCAGCAAGGGGGCTAGCGGGGGAGATACGCAGTATTTT
d_call: .; j_call: TRBJ2-5; v_call: TRBV28; clone_size: .; cdr3_aa: CASSFWSGGVGETQYF; cdr3_nt: TGTGCCAGCAGTTTTTGGTCAGGCGGGGTGGGAGAGACCCAGTACTTC
d_call: .; j_call: TRBJ1-4; v_call: TRBV28; clone_size: .; cdr3_aa: CAGSEGTNEKLFF; cdr3_nt: TGTGCCGGCAGCGAGGGGACTAATGAAAAACTGTTTTTT
d_call: .; j_call: TRBJ1-1; v_call: TRBV21-1; clone_size: few; cdr3_aa: CASSPMRVNTEAFF; cdr3_nt: TGTGCCAGCAGCCCGATGAGGGTGAACACTGAAGCTTTCTTT
d_call: .; j_call: TRBJ2-7; v_call: TRBV28; clone_size: .; cdr3_aa: CASLTDRYEQYF; cdr3_nt: TGTGCCAGCCTAACGGACCGCTACGAGCAGTACTTC
d_call: .; j_call: TRBJ1-6; v_call: TRBV7-2; clone_size: few; cdr3_aa: CASSLLQGSPLHF; cdr3_nt: TGTGCCAGCAGCCTCTTACAGGGTTCACCCCTCCACTTT
d_call: TRBD1; j_call: TRBJ2-2; v_call: TRBV11-2; clone_size: .; cdr3_aa: CASSSRDRGWTIGELFF; cdr3_nt: TGTGCCAGCAGCTCCCGGGACAGGGGTTGGACCATCGGGGAGCTGTTTTTT
d_call: .; j_call: TRBJ2-7; v_call: TRBV4-1; clone_size: .; cdr3_aa: CASSQPTGLGEQYF; cdr3_nt: TGCGCCAGCAGCCAGCCCACAGGGTTAGGAGAGCAGTACTTC
d_call: .; j_call: TRBJ1-6; v_call: TRBV7-9; clone_size: once; cdr3_aa: CASSPGAARVPLHF; cdr3_nt: TGTGCCAGCAGCCCAGGGGCCGCCCGGGTCCCCCTCCACTTT
d_call: .; j_call: TRBJ2-3; v_call: TRBV7-8; clone_size: .; cdr3_aa: CASSFGVVTTDTQYF; cdr3_nt: TGTGCCAGCAGCTTTGGGGTGGTTACCACAGATACGCAGTATTTT
d_call: .; j_call: TRBJ1-2; v_call: TRBV6-5; clone_size: .; cdr3_aa: CASSYGGQSNYGYTF; cdr3_nt: TGTGCCAGCAGTTACGGGGGGCAGTCCAACTATGGCTACACCTTC
d_call: .; j_call: TRBJ1-3; v_call: TRBV4-3; clone_size: .; cdr3_aa: CASSQEPGQTDTIYF; cdr3_nt: TGCGCCAGCAGCCAAGAACCCGGACAGACGGACACCATATATTTT
d_call: .; j_call: TRBJ2-2; v_call: TRBV5-1; clone_size: .; cdr3_aa: CASSLTSDTGELFF; cdr3_nt: TGCGCCAGCAGCTTGACCTCCGACACCGGGGAGCTGTTTTTT